The 17 T cell receptor beta chains below were found in one sample sequenced in a study of T cell repertoires in cytomegalovirus infection. TCRdb independently ran MiXCR on the reads; one entry per CDR3 protein. This sample has 200,000 to 300,000 distinct CDR3 sequences, with roughly 12% found just once. Sequencing used PBMCs. The receptors shown here come from a human donor in good health (CMV status not recorded). Some clones in this sample may be carry-over from other donors' samples.

The sample holds a few counts of this clonotype. The CDR3 sequence: CSARGTRGPTDTQYF. The CDR3 DNA follows: TGCAGTGCCCGGGGGACGCGGGGGCCTACAGATACGCAGTATTTT. This chain links TRBV20-1 with TRBJ2-3; a possible D gene is TRBD2 (7 bases). This CDR3 region has 15 residues. The V and J ends lost 6 bases and 3 bases respectively, with 19 bases between them. Germline CDR1 reads DFQATT; CDR2 reads SNEGSKA (reference sequence).

The chain uses TRBV9 and TRBJ2-3; 13 bases match TRBD2. The germline V gene has CDR1 SGDLS and CDR2 YYNGEE. This CDR3 contains 16 residues. V lost 4 bases, J lost 5 bases, and 7 bases stayed unmatched. The CDR3 region is CASSPGTSGERDTQYF. In DNA, the CDR3 is TGTGCCAGCAGCCCCGGGACTAGCGGGGAGCGAGATACGCAGTATTTT. Variable domain in full (rest from reference TRBV9 and TRBJ2-3): DSGVTQTPKHLITATGQRVTLRCSPRSGDLSVYWYQQSLDQGLQFLIQYYNGEERAKGNILERFSAQQFPDLHSELNLSSLELGDSALYFCASSPGTSGERDTQYFGPGTRLTVL.

The chain employs TRBV24-1 and TRBJ2-6, with D tentatively TRBD1 or TRBD2 (6 bases each). The V end lost 7 bases, the J end lost 0 bases, and 12 bases lay between the germline ends. In germline, CDR1 is KGHDR, CDR2 SFDVKD. The CDR3 runs 16 residues. CDR3 protein: CATSGGWVSGANVLTF. CDR3 sequence (DNA): TGTGCCACCAGCGGGGGCTGGGTCTCTGGGGCCAACGTCCTGACTTTC.

This clonotype has a count of ten or more. V is TRBV7-2 and J is TRBJ1-5; 8 bases agree with TRBD1. CDR1 SGHTA and CDR2 FQGNSA come from the germline V gene. The length of the CDR3 is 14 residues. Trimming at V came to 5 bases and at J to 7 bases, leaving 7 bases not matched to a gene. CDR3 region: CASSGDRSYQPQHF. In nucleotides, the CDR3 is TGTGCCAGCAGCGGGGACAGGTCCTACCAGCCCCAGCATTTT.

The V call is TRBV28, the J call TRBJ2-6; 9 bases match TRBD1. The CDR3 extends over 17 amino acids. The J segment lost 3 bases and the V segment lost 1 base, leaving 4 bases of the junction unmatched. Germline V lookup: CDR1 MDHEN, CDR2 SYDVKM. CDR3 sequence: CASSLYGQGIGANVLTF. The CDR3 nucleotides are TGTGCCAGCAGTTTATATGGACAGGGGATTGGGGCCAACGTCCTGACTTTC.

V is TRBV29-1 and J is TRBJ1-2; D ambiguous. The CDR3 loop spans 10 amino acids. Per germline, CDR1 SQVTM and CDR2 ANQGSEA. V was shortened by 6 bases and J by 3 bases, with 5 bases between the two germline ends. CDR3 region: CSVAHYGYTF. As DNA, the CDR3 is TGCAGCGTCGCCCACTATGGCTACACCTTC.

This clonotype has a handful of counts. The gene calls are TRBV20-1 and TRBJ2-2, with 8 bases fitting TRBD2. CDR3 length: 14 amino acids. Germline CDR1 is DFQATT and CDR2 is SNEGSKA (reference sequence). V gave up 1 base and J gave up 5 bases; unmatched junction bases: 3. The CDR3 DNA reads TGCAGTGCTAGAGCGGGGGGGGAGACCGGGGAGCTGTTTTTT. It codes for CSARAGGETGELFF.

This clonotype was observed many times. This sequence joins TRBV27 and TRBJ1-5; 9 bases map to TRBD1. The CDR3 sequence is 15 residues long. Trimming took 5 bases from V and 3 from J; bases not matched to a gene: 5. Germline V gives CDR1 MNHEY, CDR2 SMNVEV (reference sequence). CDR3 residues: CASSIRTGANQPQHF. CDR3 coding DNA: TGTGCCAGCAGTATTCGGACAGGGGCCAATCAGCCCCAGCATTTT.

This clonotype showed up many times. This chain uses TRBV7-2 with TRBJ2-2; D not certain. V lost 2 bases to trimming and J lost 0 bases, with 13 bases between them. This CDR3 contains 17 residues. CDR1 and CDR2 (germline): SGHTA, FQGNSA. CDR3 nucleotides: TGTGCCAGCAGCTTAACTCGACGCAGCGCGAACACCGGGGAGCTGTTTTTT. Protein product: CASSLTRRSANTGELFF.

In its sample, this clonotype was seen a few times. This chain connects TRBV6-6 to TRBJ1-6; tentatively, D is TRBD1 (6 bases). Trimming shortened V by 2 bases and J by 7 bases, and 12 bases separated the two germline ends. Germline-derived CDR1 and CDR2 are MNHNY and SVGAGI (reference sequence). The CDR3 contains 15 residues. The CDR3: CASSYATGGNSPLHF. The CDR3 DNA sequence: TGTGCCAGCAGTTACGCGACAGGAGGAAATTCACCCCTCCACTTT.

This clonotype came up many times. V and J are TRBV19 and TRBJ1-1, with a possible D match to TRBD1 (5 bases). This CDR3 comprises 18 residues. V lost 3 bases, J lost 5 bases, and 25 bases lay in between. CDR1 and CDR2 from the germline V gene are LNHDA and SQIVND (reference sequence). The CDR3 DNA reads TGTGCCAGTAGTATCCCGAAACCGACCGCCCGGGAGGGGACTGAAGCTTTCTTT. Encoded protein: CASSIPKPTAREGTEAFF.

This clonotype was seen repeatedly, ten times or more. The gene calls are TRBV9 and TRBJ2-7; D is possibly TRBD1 (6 bases). V gave up 4 bases and J gave up 5 bases, with 13 bases separating them. The CDR3 totals 13 residues. CDR1 is SGDLS, CDR2 YYNGEE, per germline. In DNA form, the CDR3 reads TGTGCCAGCAGCTCCAGGGGCAGGGACGAGCAGTACTTC. This sequence encodes CASSSRGRDEQYF.

This clonotype was counted many times. V and J are TRBV28 and TRBJ1-1, with TRBD1 matching over 7 bases. The V gene end was trimmed by 4 bases and the J gene end by 9 bases; junction bases not matched to a gene: 8. CDR3 length: 13 residues. Germline CDR1 reads MDHEN; CDR2 reads SYDVKM. The CDR3 here is CASSSPGQKKAFF. The CDR3 region has the DNA TGTGCCAGCAGTTCTCCGGGACAGAAAAAAGCTTTCTTT.

At least ten counts were recorded for this clonotype. The chain has TRBV19 and TRBJ2-3; D ambiguous. CDR3 length: 15 residues. V was trimmed by 3 bases and J by 2 bases, leaving 12 bases between them. Per the germline V gene, CDR1 is LNHDA and CDR2 is SQIVND (reference sequence). The CDR3: CASSILGPSTDTQYF. DNA of the CDR3: TGTGCCAGTAGTATCCTCGGACCATCCACAGATACGCAGTATTTT.

About this clonotype: This could be a read error, since a much larger clone is one nucleotide away. The chain combines TRBV12-3 or TRBV12-4 with TRBJ2-5; unclear D gene. This CDR3 region has 13 residues. CDR3 sequence reads: CASRASGGETQCF. CDR3 bases: TGTGCCAGCAGGGCCTCCGGTGGAGAGACCCAGTGCTTC.

This clonotype was seen ten or more times. The rearrangement uses TRBV7-6 and TRBJ2-3, with TRBD2 as a possible D gene (5 bases). The V end lost 5 bases, the J end lost 5 bases, and 14 bases lay between the germline ends. Germline CDR1 reads SGHVS; CDR2 reads FNYEAQ. The CDR3 is 14 residues long. The DNA for the CDR3 is TGTGCCAGCAGCGAGAGGGCTGGGAAAGATACGCAGTATTTT. Translation: CASSERAGKDTQYF.

The CDR3 region has the DNA TGTGCCAGCAGTGTCCTAGGGGGCACTGACGAGCAGTACTTC. Translation: CASSVLGGTDEQYF. This chain joins TRBV6-4 and TRBJ2-7, with TRBD1 identical over 7 bases. V was clipped by 4 bases and J by 5 bases; unmatched bases: 8. The CDR3 is 14 residues long. Germline loops: CDR1 MRHNA, CDR2 SNTAGT.